This T cell receptor beta chain was identified during a study of beta chain features in type 1 diabetes. Overall study findings and caveats: Significant though moderate, a shortening of TCRB CDR3s appeared in all four CD4+ subsets of Type 1 diabetes patients.

This clone occurred a few times. Its antigen is undetermined. CD45RO/CCR7/CD25/CD127/CD95/CD27 sorting isolated CD4+ naive, central memory, regulatory and stem cell-like memory cells. CDR3 size: 14 residues. The trim removed 3 bases at V and 3 bases at J, leaving 3 bases unmatched. Germline values: CDR1 KGHSH, CDR2 LQKENI. Investigators reverse transcribed all isolated RNA, so they sequenced expressed TCRB transcripts. Clones were read by immunoSEQ multiplex PCR, and TCRdb kept only the in-frame ones, dropping some. In the table there are a few hundred thousand clones, over 11% of which are singletons.

The receptor was derived from a man aged 25-40 years with type 1 diabetes. Sample: naive CD4+ T cells from blood. This chain uses TRBV18 with TRBJ1-2; 8 bases agree with TRBD1. As DNA, the CDR3 is TGTGCCAGCTCACCTGGGACAGGCCACTATGGCTACACCTTC. This codes for CASSPGTGHYGYTF.